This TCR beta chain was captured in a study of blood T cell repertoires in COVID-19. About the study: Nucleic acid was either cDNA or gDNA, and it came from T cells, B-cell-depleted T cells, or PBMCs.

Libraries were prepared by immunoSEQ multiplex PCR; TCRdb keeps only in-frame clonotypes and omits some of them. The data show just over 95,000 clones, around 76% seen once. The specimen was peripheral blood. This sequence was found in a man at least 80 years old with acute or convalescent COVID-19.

DNA of the CDR3: TGTGCCAGCAGCTTAGAAGTGGGGGCCACTAATGAAAAACTGTTTTTT. It specifies CASSLEVGATNEKLFF. The rearrangement links TRBV11-2 to TRBJ1-4; D may be TRBD1 (6 bases). V gave up 0 bases and J gave up 2 bases, with 10 bases separating them. This CDR3 is 16 amino acids long. From germline, CDR1 is SGHAT and CDR2 FQNNGV.